These 10 T cell receptor beta chains were sequenced from one sample in a study of CD8+ T cells in alopecia areata. RNA, once extracted, was reverse transcribed into cDNA for use as the sequencing template. Data came from immunoSEQ multiplex PCR; TCRdb stores just in-frame clones and leaves some out. The repertoire holds about 210,000 clones, with just over 65% as singletons. The treatment was: oral pan-JAK inhibitor, 5-10 mg twice daily. The specimen comprised CD4+ T cells sorted from blood, sampled around week 44, from a patient treated with tofacitinib. The receptors shown here come from a human donor with alopecia areata.

A word on this clone: In the same sample, other DNA sequences code for this CDR3. CDR3 coding DNA: TGCAGCGTCCGACAGGGTGAAGCTTTCTTT. Protein product: CSVRQGEAFF. J is TRBJ1-1 and V is TRBV29-1; 7 bases match TRBD1. CDR3 length: 10 residues. Trimming at V came to 6 bases and at J to 7 bases, leaving 2 bases not matched to a gene. The germline V gene has CDR1 SQVTM and CDR2 ANQGSEA. Filled out from reference TRBV29-1 and TRBJ1-1, the complete variable domain reads SAVISQKPSRDICQRGTSLTIQCQVDSQVTMMFWYRQQPGQSLTLIATANQGSEATYESGFVIDKFPISRPNLTFSTLTVSNMSPEDSSIYLCSVRQGEAFFGQGTRLTVV.

The chain carries TRBV15 and TRBJ1-1; TRBD1 is a possible D gene (6 bases). There are 15 residues in the CDR3. Germline-derived CDR1 and CDR2 are LNHNV and YYDKDF (reference sequence). With 2 bases removed from V and 1 base from J, the gap between germline ends came to 11 bases. The CDR3 spells CATSRQGSGNTEAFF. CDR3 coding DNA: TGTGCCACCAGCAGACAGGGGTCGGGGAACACTGAAGCTTTCTTT.

The chain has TRBV2 and TRBJ2-7, with TRBD1 matching 8 bases. The CDR3 runs to 14 residues. J gave up 5 bases and V 5 bases, and 8 bases lay outside the gene matches. CDR1 is SNHLY and CDR2 is FYNNEI in the germline V gene. Here the CDR3 DNA reads TGTGCCAGCAGTTCCGGGACAGGTCCCCACGAGCAGTACTTC. Residues: CASSSGTGPHEQYF.

This clone was observed a few times. The chain links TRBV10-3 to TRBJ2-1; possible D gene TRBD2, 5 bases. This CDR3 comprises 15 residues. CDR1 is ENHRY, CDR2 SYGVKD, per germline. Trimming removed 5 bases from V and 5 bases from J, with 16 bases in between. As DNA, the CDR3 is TGTGCCATCAGTAATGCGGGCAGGCAGCACAATGAGCAGTTCTTC. Translating it yields CAISNAGRQHNEQFF.

The chain combines TRBV30 with TRBJ2-2; TRBD1 agrees at 8 bases. CDR3 length equals 17 residues. Trimming took 4 bases from V and 9 from J; bases not matched to a gene: 19. The V gene's germline CDR1 is GTSNPN and CDR2 SVGIG (reference sequence). The CDR3 DNA sequence: TGTGCCTGGATGGCCTACCGACTCCAGGGGGCCCCTAGGGAGCTGTTTTTT. Its translation: CAWMAYRLQGAPRELFF.

This clone was seen a handful of times. This CDR3 is CASSYSGNEQFF. The CDR3 DNA reads as TGTGCCAGCAGTTACTCCGGCAATGAGCAGTTCTTC. The rearrangement uses TRBV6-5 and TRBJ2-1; D gene uncertain. The CDR3 has 12 amino acids. V was shortened by 0 bases and J by 6 bases, with 3 bases between the two germline ends. CDR1 and CDR2 (germline): MNHEY, SVGAGI.

The V gene is TRBV30, the J gene TRBJ1-5; tentatively, D is TRBD1 (5 bases). The germline V gene encodes CDR1 GTSNPN and CDR2 SVGIG (reference sequence). The germline V and J ends were trimmed by 3 bases and 6 bases, with 9 bases remaining between them. This CDR3 is built from 12 residues. The CDR3 DNA follows: TGTGCCTGGAGCAGGGATGGTCAGCCCCAGCATTTT. Translating gives CAWSRDGQPQHF. Filled out from reference TRBV30 and TRBJ1-5, the complete variable domain reads SQTIHQWPATLVQPVGSPLSLECTVEGTSNPNLYWYRQAAGRGLQLLFYSVGIGQISSEVPQNLSASRPQDRQFILSSKKLLLSDSGFYLCAWSRDGQPQHFGDGTRLSIL.

The chain couples TRBV25-1 to TRBJ1-1; D is uncertain. The germline V gene has CDR1 MGHDK and CDR2 SYGVNS. The CDR3 covers 13 residues. V lost 6 bases, J lost 11 bases, and 19 bases lay in between. In DNA, the CDR3 is TGTGCCAGCAGGACGAAGGACGCCGGGAGGGCTTTCTTT. This sequence encodes CASRTKDAGRAFF.

The chain combines TRBV30 with TRBJ2-6, with 11 bases lining up with TRBD1. The germline V gene has CDR1 GTSNPN and CDR2 SVGIG (reference sequence). The CDR3 sequence is 15 residues long. CDR3 coding DNA: TGTGCATGGGACAGGGGGGCCTCTGGGGCCAACGTCCTGACTTTC. Translation gives CAWDRGASGANVLTF.

The chain combines TRBV5-1 with TRBJ1-1; the D is unclear. The germline CDR1 and CDR2 sequences are SGHRS and YFSETQ. The CDR3 is 13 residues long. Trimming left V 3 bases short and J 8 bases short, with 14 bases between. CDR3 protein: CASSSEVSGEAFF. The DNA for the CDR3 is TGCGCCAGCAGCTCCGAGGTCTCTGGGGAAGCTTTCTTT.